Described below is a single T cell receptor (beta chain) sequence and its context. No antigen is known for it. These data belong to a study of cytomegalovirus exposure and HLA in healthy donors. Points from the study as a whole: That first-cohort TCR clusters tended to co-occur in the 90 to 150 validation repertoires was found in a later analysis. Reported results showed that the classifier diagnosed cytomegalovirus status with high specificity and sensitivity.

The CDR3 consists of 12 residues. Germline lookup yields CDR1 LNHDA and CDR2 SQIVND (reference sequence). Deletions cut 4 bases from V and 9 bases from J, with 13 bases between. The validation cohort, a group of more than 95 subjects, included the donors and was separate from the approximately 700-subject first cohort. Assay: immunoSEQ multiplex PCR; the TCRdb copy retains only in-frame clones and omits some. The table has about 130,000 clones, approximately 94% seen once. This TCR was sampled from a man between 18 and 35 years old in good health and CMV-seropositive. V usage is TRBV19 and J usage is TRBJ2-7, with a tentative D call TRBD1 (6 bases). The sequenced sample was PBMCs. The CDR3 sequence: CASSRGRRAQYF. In DNA form, the CDR3 reads TGTGCCAGTAGTAGGGGGCGCAGGGCGCAGTACTTC.